The present T cell receptor beta chain was sequenced within a study of blood T cell repertoires in COVID-19 (TCRdb year 2020). About the investigation overall: Samples covering the acute and convalescent phases of COVID-19 were provided by collaborators in the United States, Italy and Spain. The prospective study material was composed of cDNA or gDNA derived from T cells, B-cell-depleted T cells, or PBMCs. Deeply sampled blood TCRbeta repertoires from subjects exposed to, actively infected with, or recovered from COVID-19 were included in the dataset. The repertoires were made available in a free public database intended to serve as a resource for research on the immune response to SARS-CoV-2. The samples were drawn from two sources: the first 160 participants of the ongoing ImmuneRACE study, and 950 to 1,500 subjects contributed by 6 global collaborators. The sample metadata nearly always contained a de-identified subject ID, COVID-19 status, age in years and sex. Where available, HLA class I and class II types were obtained from metadata supplied by the sample provider rather than from assay-based typing.

Between the V and J ends, shortened by 5 bases and 1 base respectively, the junction contains 14 bases. Via the germline V gene (reference sequence), CDR1 is SEHNR and CDR2 FQNEAQ. Taken from cysteine to phenylalanine, the CDR3 has 15 residues. The retained sequence is limited to the CDR3, 45 bases, with the frame set at the first base. In the prospective study, participants were roughly 18 to 95 years old, resided in 24 geographic areas of the United States, and were enrolled through a virtual design. In the prospective study, participants were assigned to cohorts based on the clinical history participants reported in a screening survey and a study questionnaire. Exposed participants had been in contact, within 2 weeks of entering the study, with a person who had a PCR-confirmed or clinician-diagnosed case of COVID-19. Each participant in the prospective study had whole blood, serum and a nasopharyngeal or oropharyngeal swab collected by mobile phlebotomists. Additional blood draws and questionnaires over a 2-month period could optionally be provided by prospective study participants. Before DNA extraction, prospective study blood samples were shipped either frozen or at room temperature.

Note on this clone: Its binding antigen is unknown. No base quality information exists; no much larger clone differs at one position.

TCRbeta CDR3 regions were amplified from genomic DNA by means of the immunoSEQ Assay, a bias-controlled multiplex PCR. The paper's data handling went like this. Nucleated cell counts per sample were estimated from amplification of reference gene primers within the assay. To quantify the absolute abundance of each unique TCRbeta CDR3 rearrangement, sequence reads were collapsed and filtered. Productive Simpson clonality was computed per sample as the square root of Simpson's diversity index over productive rearrangements. This is the immuneACCESS table as TCRdb keeps it, with only in-frame sequences that have V and J called. A part of the clones is gone; compared with another copy, unresolved V genes explain less than half, and the rest is unexplained. The DNA gave D and trimming, while V, J and clone size come from that table. The sample contains roughly 150,000 clones, 75% to 90% of them found a single time. Approximately 5.1% of the sample belongs to the ten largest clones.

The full study reports these points: The quantity of clinical and demographic metadata differed by source and by participant and was supplied without curation.

The TCR was taken from an older man who had been exposed to COVID-19. The sample was PBMCs or T cells enriched from blood (not recorded which). The chain is assembled from TRBV7-9 and TRBJ1-1; the D gene identity is not certain. The CDR3 reads CASSPSAVENTEAFF. The bases read TGTGCCAGCAGCCCGTCGGCGGTGGAGAACACTGAAGCTTTCTTT. Outside the CDR3, residues come from the reference TRBV7-9 and TRBJ1-1 proteins, so the full variable domain is: DTGVSQNPRHKITKRGQNVTFRCDPISEHNRLYWYRQTLGQGPEFLTYFQNEAQLEKSRLLSDRFSAERPKGSFSTLEIQRTEQGDSAMYLCASSPSAVENTEAFFGQGTRLTVV.